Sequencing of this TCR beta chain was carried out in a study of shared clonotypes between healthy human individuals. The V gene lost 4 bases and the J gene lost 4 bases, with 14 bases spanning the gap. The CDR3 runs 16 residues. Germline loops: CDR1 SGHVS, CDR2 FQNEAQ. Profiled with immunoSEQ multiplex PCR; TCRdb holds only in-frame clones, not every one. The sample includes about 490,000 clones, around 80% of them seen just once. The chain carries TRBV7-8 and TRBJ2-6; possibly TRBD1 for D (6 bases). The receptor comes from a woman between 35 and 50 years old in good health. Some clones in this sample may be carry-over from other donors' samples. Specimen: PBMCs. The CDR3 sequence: CASSSLGAQGANVLTF. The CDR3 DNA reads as TGTGCCAGCAGCTCCCTGGGGGCGCAAGGGGCCAACGTCCTGACTTTC.